The present T cell receptor (beta chain) was sequenced within a study of T cell repertoires in aging, cancer and after chemotherapy. About the study: Chronic lymphocytic leukemia patients on fludarabine- or bendamustine-based regimens gave paired samples before and after chemotherapy.

This clonotype ranks as medium-sized. Its antigen remains unknown. Multiplex touch-down PCR with TRB-A/B primers amplified rearranged V-D-J TRB sequences. One entry per CDR3 protein, called by TCRdb with MiXCR from the multiplex PCR reads. This sample has about 6,100 distinct CDR3 sequences, with about 30% found just once. The template was genomic DNA from peripheral blood, not RNA. Study-wide points: Age-matched healthy donors had significantly more diverse, less clonal blood TCR repertoires than untreated cancer patients. In healthy donors, age-related TCR diversity loss mainly reflected lost richness.

CDR3 length: 14 amino acids. The germline V gene has CDR1 SQVTM and CDR2 ANQGSEA. V was trimmed by 5 bases and J by 5 bases, leaving 18 bases between them. The specimen was blood. V gene TRBV29-1 combines with J gene TRBJ1-1, with D perhaps matching TRBD1 (5 bases). The source of this sequence is a human donor with a blood cancer. The CDR3 sequence: CSVQRISGSTEAFF. The CDR3 DNA reads TGCAGCGTTCAACGGATATCAGGGTCGACTGAAGCTTTCTTT.